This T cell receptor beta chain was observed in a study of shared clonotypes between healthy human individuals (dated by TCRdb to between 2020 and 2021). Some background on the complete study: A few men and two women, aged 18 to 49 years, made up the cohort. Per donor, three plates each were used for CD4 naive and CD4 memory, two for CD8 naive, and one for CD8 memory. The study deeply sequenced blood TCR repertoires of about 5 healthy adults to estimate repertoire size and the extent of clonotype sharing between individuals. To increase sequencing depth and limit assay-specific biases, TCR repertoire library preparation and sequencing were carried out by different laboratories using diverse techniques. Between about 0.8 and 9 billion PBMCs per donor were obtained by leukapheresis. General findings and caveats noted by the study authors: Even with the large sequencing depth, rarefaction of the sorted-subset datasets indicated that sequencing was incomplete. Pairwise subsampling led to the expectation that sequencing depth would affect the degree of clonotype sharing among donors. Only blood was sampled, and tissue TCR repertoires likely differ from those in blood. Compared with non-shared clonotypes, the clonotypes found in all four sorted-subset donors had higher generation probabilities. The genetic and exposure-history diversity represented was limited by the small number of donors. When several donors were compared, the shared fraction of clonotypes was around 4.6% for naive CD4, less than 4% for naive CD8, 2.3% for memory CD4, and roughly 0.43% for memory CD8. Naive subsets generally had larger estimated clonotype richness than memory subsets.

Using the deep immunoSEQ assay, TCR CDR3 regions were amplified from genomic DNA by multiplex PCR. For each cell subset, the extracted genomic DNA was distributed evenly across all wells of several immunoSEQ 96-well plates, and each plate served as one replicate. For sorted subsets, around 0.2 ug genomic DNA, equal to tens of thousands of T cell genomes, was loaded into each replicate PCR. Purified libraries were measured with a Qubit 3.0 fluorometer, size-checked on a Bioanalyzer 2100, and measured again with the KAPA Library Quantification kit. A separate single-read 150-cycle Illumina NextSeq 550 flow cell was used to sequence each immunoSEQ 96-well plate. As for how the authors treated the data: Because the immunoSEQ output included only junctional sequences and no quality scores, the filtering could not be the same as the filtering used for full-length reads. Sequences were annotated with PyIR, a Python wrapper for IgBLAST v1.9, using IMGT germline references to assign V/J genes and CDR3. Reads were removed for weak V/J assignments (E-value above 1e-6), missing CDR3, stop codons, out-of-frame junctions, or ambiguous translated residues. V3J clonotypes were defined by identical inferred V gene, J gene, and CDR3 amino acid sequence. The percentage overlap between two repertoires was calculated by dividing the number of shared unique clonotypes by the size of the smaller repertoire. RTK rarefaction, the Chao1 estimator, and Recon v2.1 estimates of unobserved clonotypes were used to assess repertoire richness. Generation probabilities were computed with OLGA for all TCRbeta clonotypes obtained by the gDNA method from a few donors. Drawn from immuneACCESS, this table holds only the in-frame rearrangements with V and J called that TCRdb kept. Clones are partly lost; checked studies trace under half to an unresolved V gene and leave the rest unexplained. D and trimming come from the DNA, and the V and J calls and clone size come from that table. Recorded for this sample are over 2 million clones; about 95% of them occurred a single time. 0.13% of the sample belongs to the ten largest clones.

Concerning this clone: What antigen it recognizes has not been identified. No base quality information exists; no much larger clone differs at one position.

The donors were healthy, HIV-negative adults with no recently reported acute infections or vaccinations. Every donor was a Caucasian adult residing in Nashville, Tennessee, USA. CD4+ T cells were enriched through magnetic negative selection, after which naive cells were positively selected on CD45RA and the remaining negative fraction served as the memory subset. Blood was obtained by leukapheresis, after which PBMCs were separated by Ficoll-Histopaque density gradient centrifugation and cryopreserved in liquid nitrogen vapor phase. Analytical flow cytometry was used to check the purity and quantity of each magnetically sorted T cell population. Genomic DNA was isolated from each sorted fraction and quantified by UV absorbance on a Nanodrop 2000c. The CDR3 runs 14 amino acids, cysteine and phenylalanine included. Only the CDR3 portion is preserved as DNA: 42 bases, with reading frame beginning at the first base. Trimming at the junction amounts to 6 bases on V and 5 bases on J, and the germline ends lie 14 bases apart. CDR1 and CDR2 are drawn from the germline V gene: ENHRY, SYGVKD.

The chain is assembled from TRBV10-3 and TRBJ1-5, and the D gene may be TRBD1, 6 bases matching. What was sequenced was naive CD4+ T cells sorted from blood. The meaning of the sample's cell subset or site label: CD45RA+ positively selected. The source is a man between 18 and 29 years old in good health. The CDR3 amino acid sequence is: CAISSGTRDQPQHF. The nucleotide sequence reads TGTGCCATCAGCTCCGGGACAAGGGATCAGCCCCAGCATTTT.